The entry that follows covers one TCR beta chain sequence. The antigen remains undetermined. MiXCR was run by TCRdb on the reads, yielding one entry per CDR3 protein. Seen here are fewer than 700,000 distinct CDR3 sequences, around 24% observed once, and the top ten hold 8%. The data are from a study of T cell repertoires in cytomegalovirus infection. Study information: Public TCR beta signatures indicated both CMV infection and matching HLA type. Findings and caveats of the study: Predominance within the ex vivo response was attributable to HLA-C-restricted CMV-specific TCR beta clonotypes. Totalled public TCR beta family frequency picked out people who carried CMV plus the relevant HLA.

CDR3 size: 13 residues. Trimming removed 7 bases from V and 4 bases from J, with 16 bases in between. CDR1 and CDR2 from the germline V gene are SQVTM and ANQGSEA. The clonotype comes from a human donor in good health (CMV status not recorded). Some clones in this sample may be carry-over from other donors' samples. V usage is TRBV29-1 and J usage is TRBJ1-2; D gene unclear. Sequenced sample: CD8+ T cells from PBMCs. CDR3 sequence reads: CSAERVDGYGYTF. The CDR3 DNA reads TGCAGCGCAGAACGAGTGGATGGCTATGGCTACACCTTC.